These 28 T cell receptor beta chains were all obtained from the same sample, sequenced in a study of Graves' ophthalmopathy and Graves' hyperthyroidism. From RNA, the CDR3 regions of TCR beta chains were amplified and sequenced. Scientists carried out first-round RT-PCR using HTBI primers and then a second-round multiplex PCR. In TCRdb, the multiplex PCR reads were re-called with MiXCR into one record per CDR3 protein. The top ten clones hold 7.5% to 10% of a sample with 150,000 to 200,000 distinct CDR3 sequences, approximately 40% of them seen once. The sample was peripheral blood. These receptors came from a man aged 25-40 years with Graves' ophthalmopathy.

J is TRBJ1-1 and V is TRBV6-5; the D is unclear. CDR1 MNHEY and CDR2 SVGAGI come from the germline V gene. This CDR3 is built from 17 residues. V lost 2 bases, J lost 2 bases, and 18 bases lay in between. Here the CDR3 reads CASSYDPRGSLNTEAFF. CDR3 sequence (DNA): TGTGCCAGCAGTTACGATCCTAGAGGCAGCTTAAACACTGAAGCTTTCTTT.

In this sample, this clonotype turned up many times. The genes are TRBV7-2 and TRBJ1-1; D remains ambiguous. The CDR3 loop spans 14 amino acids. Germline CDR1 is SGHTA and CDR2 is FQGNSA. The V end lost 7 bases, the J end lost 5 bases, and 17 bases lay between the germline ends. For the CDR3, the DNA is TGTGCCAGCATGGGCCGGGTTGCGTGGACTGAAGCTTTCTTT. Its protein product is CASMGRVAWTEAFF.

This clonotype has ten or more counts. This chain connects TRBV7-9 to TRBJ2-6, with 7 bases aligning to TRBD2. This CDR3 spans 14 amino acids. Germline V gene lookup returns CDR1 SEHNR and CDR2 FQNEAQ (reference sequence). Losses at the gene ends were 7 bases for V and 4 bases for J; bases not matched to a gene: 4. CDR3: CASKREGGANVLTF. The CDR3 region has the DNA TGTGCCAGCAAGAGGGAGGGGGGGGCCAACGTCCTGACTTTC.

At least ten counts were recorded for this clonotype. The V and J genes are TRBV30 and TRBJ1-5; 7 bases line up with TRBD1. From germline, CDR1 is GTSNPN and CDR2 SVGIG (reference sequence). The ends lost 2 bases at V and 2 bases at J; junction bases unmatched: 3. The CDR3 is 14 amino acids. The CDR3 spells CAWSPGQGNQPQHF. In DNA, the CDR3 is TGTGCCTGGAGTCCTGGACAGGGCAATCAGCCCCAGCATTTT.

This clonotype showed up many times. J is TRBJ2-7 and V is TRBV6-1, with TRBD1 matching 9 bases. The ends lost 7 bases at V and 2 bases at J; junction bases unmatched: 6. This CDR3 contains 14 residues. The germline CDR1 and CDR2 sequences are MNHNS and SASEGT. This CDR3 reads CASTRTGDTYEQYF. CDR3 sequence (DNA): TGTGCCAGCACCAGGACAGGGGACACCTACGAGCAGTACTTC.

In its sample, this clonotype was seen many times. The rearrangement uses TRBV6-5 and TRBJ1-6, with D uncertain. V dropped 6 bases and J dropped 7 bases, with 16 bases sitting between them. Germline CDR1 and CDR2: MNHEY and SVGAGI. This CDR3 has 15 residues. The CDR3 DNA follows: TGTGCCAGCAGCCTTACAGTCGATCGGAATTCACCCCTCCACTTT. This translates into CASSLTVDRNSPLHF.

This clonotype was picked up a small number of times. The J gene is TRBJ2-5, the V gene TRBV24-1, with 14 nucleotides matching TRBD2. This CDR3 is 16 amino acids long. Per germline, CDR1 KGHDR and CDR2 SFDVKD. The V and J ends lost 3 bases and 5 bases, in that order; junction bases with no gene match: 4. The CDR3 nucleotides are TGTGCCACCAGTGATCCACGGACTAGCGGGAGGGAGACCCAGTACTTC. Protein sequence: CATSDPRTSGRETQYF.

CDR3 coding DNA: TGTGCCAGCAGCGCCCCAGGGATCGGTGGCTACACCTTC. Amino acid sequence: CASSAPGIGGYTF. The rearrangement uses TRBV7-2 and TRBJ1-2; D might be TRBD1 (5 bases). Trimming shortened V by 5 bases and J by 7 bases, and 14 bases separated the two germline ends. Germline V CDR1 and CDR2: SGHTA, FQGNSA. The CDR3 is 13 residues long. Based on the CDR3 plus reference TRBV7-2 and TRBJ1-2, the full variable domain is GAGVSQSPSNKVTEKGKDVELRCDPISGHTALYWYRQSLGQGLEFLIYFQGNSAPDKSGLPSDRFSAERTGGSVSTLTIQRTQQEDSAVYLCASSAPGIGGYTFGSGTRLTVV.

Of note for this clonotype: Mismatch with germline at one junction end may stem from a read error. The CDR3 loop is CASSLTAMQETQYF. The CDR3, as DNA: TGTGCTAGCAGTTTAACGGCGATGCAAGAGACCCAGTACTTC. The chain couples TRBV28 to TRBJ2-5; no clear D. This CDR3 comprises 14 residues. Germline V CDR1 and CDR2: MDHEN, SYDVKM.

This clonotype was counted a few times. This sequence joins TRBV2 and TRBJ2-5; D gene ambiguous. Trimming left V 4 bases short and J 3 bases short, with 12 bases between. The CDR3 runs to 14 residues. Germline V gene sequence: CDR1 SNHLY, CDR2 FYNNEI. The CDR3 nucleotides are TGTGCCAGCAGTGCCTTACGAAGCGAAGAGACCCAGTACTTC. Its protein is CASSALRSEETQYF.

The chain has TRBV7-2 and TRBJ2-5, with 8 bases aligning to TRBD1. V trimming: 5 bases; J trimming: 14 bases; junction bases outside the gene matches: 13. This CDR3 contains 13 residues. Germline lookup yields CDR1 SGHTA and CDR2 FQGNSA. The CDR3 reads CASSKVTADRVYF. In DNA, the CDR3 is TGTGCCAGCAGCAAAGTCACAGCGGACAGGGTATACTTC. The entire variable domain, with the rest obtained from reference TRBV7-2 and TRBJ2-5, is as follows: GAGVSQSPSNKVTEKGKDVELRCDPISGHTALYWYRQSLGQGLEFLIYFQGNSAPDKSGLPSDRFSAERTGGSVSTLTIQRTQQEDSAVYLCASSKVTADRVYFGPGTRLLVL.

This chain connects TRBV5-1 to TRBJ2-7, with 9 bases fitting TRBD1. The V gene's germline CDR1 is SGHRS and CDR2 YFSETQ. Germline trimming cut 0 bases from V and 0 bases from J; bases unmatched to any gene: 4. This CDR3 is 16 amino acids long. In DNA, the CDR3 is TGCGCCAGCAGCTTGGTAAGGACAGGGGCCTCCTACGAGCAGTACTTC. Encoded protein: CASSLVRTGASYEQYF.

This clonotype has ten or more counts. The junction differs from germline at one of its ends, possibly a read error. V usage is TRBV28 and J usage is TRBJ1-2, with TRBD1 identical over 10 bases. Germline lookup yields CDR1 MDHEN and CDR2 SYDVKM. The CDR3 extends over 14 amino acids. CDR3 nucleotide sequence: TGTGCCAGCAGGAATCCGGGACAGGGGTACGGTAAGGTCTTC. It codes for CASRNPGQGYGKVF.

The V call is TRBV30, the J call TRBJ2-7, with D maybe TRBD1 (6 bases). Per germline, CDR1 GTSNPN and CDR2 SVGIG (reference sequence). This CDR3 has 13 residues. Trimming pared 4 bases from V and 1 base from J, leaving 11 bases between. The CDR3 loop is CAWTQGSSYEQYF. CDR3 bases: TGTGCCTGGACCCAGGGGTCATCCTACGAGCAGTACTTC.

This clonotype was counted many times. This chain connects TRBV6-1 to TRBJ1-5; the match to TRBD1 covers 7 bases. The CDR3 is made up of 15 amino acids. Germline V gene lookup returns CDR1 MNHNS and CDR2 SASEGT. With V trimmed by 4 bases and J by 6 bases, 9 bases remained unmatched. This CDR3 is CASSGGGAGGQPQHF. In nucleotides, the CDR3 is TGTGCCAGCAGTGGGGGGGGGGCAGGGGGTCAGCCCCAGCATTTT.

In this sample, this clonotype turned up many times. V gene TRBV27 combines with J gene TRBJ1-5, with a possible D match to TRBD1 (5 bases). V lost 4 bases and J lost 4, with 11 bases in between. CDR3 length equals 14 residues. Germline V gene data show CDR1 as MNHEY and CDR2 as SMNVEV (reference sequence). As DNA, the CDR3 is TGTGCCAGCAGTTCGGGACGGCAAAATCAGCCCCAGCATTTT. Translating gives CASSSGRQNQPQHF.

In its sample, this clonotype was seen a few times. V and J are TRBV29-1 and TRBJ2-7; D unclear. The CDR3 consists of 13 residues. From germline, CDR1 is SQVTM and CDR2 ANQGSEA. Trimming left V 5 bases short and J 5 bases short, with 16 bases between. This CDR3 is CSVPALVGNEQYF. In DNA form, the CDR3 reads TGCAGCGTTCCAGCCCTTGTGGGTAACGAGCAGTACTTC.

This clonotype was counted at least ten times. The chain is built from TRBV2 and TRBJ2-4; 9 bases fit TRBD1. The V segment lost 4 bases and the J segment 9 bases; nucleotides outside the gene matches: 10. The CDR3 has 15 residues. Germline CDR1 SNHLY, CDR2 FYNNEI. The CDR3 loop reads CASSATQGAYGIQYF. CDR3 bases: TGTGCCAGCAGTGCAACACAGGGGGCGTACGGCATTCAGTACTTC.

The chain combines TRBV28 with TRBJ2-7; D is perhaps TRBD1 or TRBD2 (5 bases each). CDR3 length: 14 amino acids. V lost 5 bases, J lost 5 bases, and 16 bases lay in between. Germline loops: CDR1 MDHEN, CDR2 SYDVKM. CDR3 protein: CASSPGPTLNEQYF. The CDR3 bases are TGTGCCAGCAGTCCGGGACCGACCCTTAACGAGCAGTACTTC.

There are many counts of this clonotype. The chain employs TRBV6-1 and TRBJ2-7, with D tentatively TRBD2 (6 bases). The CDR3 length is 13 residues. Germline CDR1 reads MNHNS; CDR2 reads SASEGT. Trimming stripped 3 bases from V and 5 bases from J, with 11 bases between. This CDR3 reads CASSDWEVNEQYF. CDR3 nucleotides: TGTGCCAGCAGTGATTGGGAGGTCAACGAGCAGTACTTC.

This clonotype was picked up a small number of times. J is TRBJ2-7 and V is TRBV6-1; possibly TRBD1 for D (5 bases). V gave up 5 bases and J gave up 4 bases, with 18 bases separating them. The V gene's germline CDR1 is MNHNS and CDR2 SASEGT. CDR3 length: 15 amino acids. This CDR3 reads CASSLPPGKGYEQYF. The DNA for the CDR3 is TGTGCCAGCAGTCTGCCCCCAGGGAAGGGTTACGAGCAGTACTTC.

This clonotype occurred once. The chain has TRBV27 and TRBJ2-7; weak D call: TRBD2 (5 bases). The CDR3 has 14 amino acids. Germline V CDR1 and CDR2: MNHEY, SMNVEV (reference sequence). With 8 bases removed from V and 6 bases from J, the gap between germline ends came to 20 bases. The CDR3 nucleotides are TGTGCCAGCGGATTATCGCCCGGGGTTGGCGAGCAGTACTTC. Amino acids: CASGLSPGVGEQYF.

The rearrangement links TRBV5-1 to TRBJ1-1, with unresolved D. Trimming cost V 2 bases and J 7 bases, with 9 bases left between them. CDR1 SGHRS and CDR2 YFSETQ come from the germline V gene. The CDR3 totals 12 residues. CDR3: CASSFLGDEAFF. The CDR3 DNA reads as TGCGCCAGCAGCTTCCTCGGGGATGAAGCTTTCTTT. Looking up the rest from reference TRBV5-1 and TRBJ1-1 gives the full variable domain: KAGVTQTPRYLIKTRGQQVTLSCSPISGHRSVSWYQQTPGQGLQFLFEYFSETQRNKGNFPGRFSGRQFSNSRSEMNVSTLELGDSALYLCASSFLGDEAFFGQGTRLTVV.

This clonotype has a count of ten or more. The V and J genes are TRBV29-1 and TRBJ2-7; no firm D call. Germline V gene data show CDR1 as SQVTM and CDR2 as ANQGSEA. This CDR3 is 11 amino acids long. Between the trimmed V and J ends, which lost 4 bases and 2 bases, there was a span of 6 bases. The CDR3: CSVGGTYEQYF. In DNA form, the CDR3 reads TGCAGCGTTGGCGGAACCTACGAGCAGTACTTC.

J is TRBJ2-7 and V is TRBV20-1; 10 positions match TRBD1. Per the germline V gene, CDR1 is DFQATT and CDR2 is SNEGSKA (reference sequence). Trimming took 1 base from V and 4 from J; bases not matched to a gene: 16. The CDR3 spans 18 residues. CDR3 in DNA: TGCAGTGCTAGAGCCCCCCCCGGGACGGGACAGGGGAATTACGAGCAGTACTTC. It is translated as CSARAPPGTGQGNYEQYF.

This chain links TRBV19 with TRBJ1-3; the D gene is possibly TRBD1 (6 bases). The V and J ends lost 8 bases and 8 bases respectively, with 13 bases between them. The CDR3 is 12 residues long. In germline, CDR1 is LNHDA, CDR2 SQIVND (reference sequence). CDR3 nucleotide sequence: TGTGCCAGTGGACAGCCCCCTGACACCATATATTTT. Translation gives CASGQPPDTIYF.

The rearrangement links TRBV6-1 to TRBJ2-7, with D perhaps TRBD1 or TRBD2 (5 bases each). Germline V gives CDR1 MNHNS, CDR2 SASEGT. The V gene lost 7 bases and the J gene lost 7 bases, with 20 bases spanning the gap. This CDR3 comprises 14 residues. The CDR3 DNA follows: TGTGCCAGCACCCAGGGTGGGACGGTTCGTGAGCAGTACTTC. Residues: CASTQGGTVREQYF.

This clonotype was counted many times. The J gene is TRBJ1-1, the V gene TRBV5-1, with unresolved D. This CDR3 contains 16 residues. Germline-derived CDR1 and CDR2 are SGHRS and YFSETQ. The germline V and J ends were trimmed by 2 bases and 1 base, with 15 bases remaining between them. The CDR3 reads CASSFTGSKENTEAFF. The DNA of the CDR3 is TGCGCCAGCAGCTTTACCGGCTCCAAAGAGAACACTGAAGCTTTCTTT.